The 13 T cell receptor beta chains below were found in one sample sequenced in a study of regulatory T cells in long-lasting Graves disease. The time point was: persistent/refractory GD, antithyroid drugs over 5 years with positive TRAb. PBMC-extracted RNA yielded the TCR library. Relying on iRepertoire HTBI primers and Arm-PCR of CDR3 regions, the team built TCR beta libraries. A single record per CDR3 protein comes from TCRdb applying MiXCR to the multiplex PCR reads. The data contain around 460,000 distinct CDR3 sequences, roughly 21% of them singletons. Sequences were derived from peripheral blood mononuclear cells (PBMCs), sampled when the disease was refractory, from a patient treated with antithyroid drugs. These receptors all come from a female donor with Graves disease.

This clonotype was observed at least ten times. The chain carries TRBV28 and TRBJ1-5, with TRBD1 matching 7 bases. The germline CDR1 and CDR2 sequences are MDHEN and SYDVKM. The CDR3 spans 14 residues. V was clipped by 5 bases and J by 7 bases; unmatched bases: 8. This CDR3 reads CASSPSTGLQPQHF. Here the CDR3 DNA reads TGTGCCAGCAGTCCATCGACAGGGCTGCAGCCCCAGCATTTT.

This clonotype was recorded at least ten times. The rearrangement links TRBV4-1 to TRBJ2-5, with D possibly being TRBD1 (6 bases). Between the trimmed V and J ends, which lost 3 bases and 3 bases, there was a span of 11 bases. Germline V gene sequence: CDR1 MGHRA, CDR2 YSYEKL. CDR3 length: 14 residues. The CDR3 DNA is TGCGCCAGCAGCCATACGGACAGAGAAGAGACCCAGTACTTC. This sequence encodes CASSHTDREETQYF.

V usage is TRBV20-1 and J usage is TRBJ1-5; a possible D gene is TRBD1 (5 bases). V was cut by 6 bases and J by 2 bases, with 20 bases left in between. Germline CDR1 DFQATT, CDR2 SNEGSKA (reference sequence). There are 16 residues in the CDR3. In nucleotides, the CDR3 is TGCAGTGCCCCCCCGGCCCGGGACTCCGGCAATCAGCCCCAGCATTTT. It translates to CSAPPARDSGNQPQHF.

The rearrangement links TRBV30 to TRBJ2-2; D is unclear. This CDR3 comprises 14 residues. Deletions cut 3 bases from V and 3 bases from J, with 11 bases between. Germline lookup yields CDR1 GTSNPN and CDR2 SVGIG (reference sequence). CDR3 region: CAWSPASYTGELFF. CDR3 bases: TGTGCCTGGAGCCCCGCCAGCTACACCGGGGAGCTGTTTTTT.

Only a few counts were recorded for this clonotype. This rearrangement joins TRBV20-1 to TRBJ1-1; 7 nucleotides line up with TRBD1. There are 15 residues in the CDR3. Germline trimming cut 6 bases from V and 0 bases from J; bases unmatched to any gene: 10. Germline CDR1 and CDR2: DFQATT and SNEGSKA (reference sequence). CDR3 sequence: CSANRGLKVNTEAFF. CDR3 DNA sequence: TGCAGTGCAAACAGGGGTTTGAAGGTGAACACTGAAGCTTTCTTT.

At least ten counts were recorded for this clonotype. The chain carries TRBV6-2 or TRBV6-3 and TRBJ1-5; no clear D gene. The CDR3 consists of 16 residues. Germline values: CDR1 MNHEY, CDR2 SVGEGT. Trimming took off 4 bases at V and 6 bases at J, with 19 bases between the two ends. The CDR3 reads CASSSHGAVEGQPQHF. Written as DNA, the CDR3 is TGTGCCAGCAGTTCCCACGGCGCGGTGGAGGGTCAGCCCCAGCATTTT.

This clonotype was picked up many times. The rearrangement uses TRBV12-3 or TRBV12-4 and TRBJ2-5; 7 bases map to TRBD2. With V trimmed by 5 bases and J by 0 bases, 3 bases remained unmatched. This CDR3 spans 14 amino acids. CDR3 sequence: CASSTSGNQETQYF. Here the CDR3 DNA reads TGTGCCAGCAGTACCAGCGGGAACCAAGAGACCCAGTACTTC.

As concerns this clonotype: An end of the junction does not agree with germline; a read error may underlie this. The J gene is TRBJ2-2, the V gene TRBV12-3 or TRBV12-4, with D possibly being TRBD2 (5 bases). CDR3 length: 14 amino acids. The CDR3, as DNA: TGTGCCAGCATCCTAGAAAGAAACACCGGGGAGCTGTCTTTT. Translating gives CASILERNTGELSF.

This clonotype was counted ten times or more. The V and J genes are TRBV24-1 and TRBJ2-5; 14 nucleotides agree with TRBD2. The V gene's germline CDR1 is KGHDR and CDR2 SFDVKD. V was clipped by 3 bases and J by 4 bases; unmatched bases: 3. CDR3 length: 16 residues. The CDR3 nucleotides are TGTGCCACCAGTGATGGAGGGACTAGCGGGAGAGAGACCCAGTACTTC. It yields the protein CATSDGGTSGRETQYF.

The rearrangement joins TRBV11-2 to TRBJ2-7; 10 bases agree with TRBD1. The CDR3 consists of 15 residues. Germline-derived CDR1 and CDR2 are SGHAT and FQNNGV. With 0 bases clipped from V and 6 bases from J, the junction kept 5 bases outside the gene matches. The CDR3 DNA is TGTGCCAGCAGCTTAGATCCGGGACAGGGGACCGAGCAGTACTTC. Its translation is CASSLDPGQGTEQYF.

This clonotype was seen only a few times. The chain links TRBV10-3 to TRBJ1-4, with D maybe TRBD1 (5 bases). Germline CDR1 ENHRY, CDR2 SYGVKD. The V end was cut by 0 bases, the J end by 11 bases, with 13 bases between. The CDR3 covers 14 residues. The CDR3 DNA reads as TGTGCCATCAGTGAGTCCAAAGGGGCGGATAAACTGTTTTTT. Encoded protein: CAISESKGADKLFF.

The table lists this clonotype with many counts. V usage is TRBV12-3 or TRBV12-4 and J usage is TRBJ2-1, with D hard to call. This CDR3 is built from 13 residues. Trimming pared 3 bases from V and 5 bases from J, leaving 8 bases between. CDR3 bases: TGTGCCAGCAGTTTCCCCTACGACAATGAGCAGTTCTTC. Translation: CASSFPYDNEQFF.

This clonotype was seen at least ten times. The chain carries TRBV3-1 and TRBJ1-1; no firm D call. The CDR3 loop spans 13 amino acids. Trimming cost V 2 bases and J 3 bases, with 7 bases left between them. In germline, CDR1 is LGHDT, CDR2 YNNKEL (reference sequence). The CDR3 region has the DNA TGTGCCAGCAGCCAATCTCCGGACACTGAAGCTTTCTTT. It is translated as CASSQSPDTEAFF.